This T cell receptor (beta chain) was obtained from a study of shared clonotypes between healthy human individuals. The length of the CDR3 is 14 residues. Germline CDR1 reads LNHDA; CDR2 reads SQIVND (reference sequence). The V gene end was trimmed by 5 bases and the J gene end by 4 bases; junction bases not matched to a gene: 6. This clone showed up many times. This table comes from immunoSEQ multiplex PCR, and its TCRdb copy is limited to in-frame clones, with some not included. This sample has roughly 700,000 clones, with around 67% found just once. The genes are TRBV19 and TRBJ2-7; TRBD2 matches at 9 bases. This sequence originates from a woman younger than 45 in good health. Input material: memory CD4+ T cells sorted from blood. Subset indicated: CD45RA-negative fraction. Here the CDR3 DNA reads TGTGCCAGTAGTGGATTAGCGGGAGAGTACGAGCAGTACTTC. It encodes CASSGLAGEYEQYF.